This TCR beta chain was sequenced for a study of glioma-infiltrating T cells. Comment on this clonotype: Its specificity is unknown.

TCR alpha and beta CDR3 regions were amplified from RNA using iRepertoire nested multiplex PCR. TCRdb re-derived calls from the multiplex PCR reads in MiXCR, one entry per CDR3 protein. The table records about 140,000 distinct CDR3 sequences, 35% to 50% of them present only once. Study-level findings and limits: Gliomas, especially low-grade, showed above-expected tissue-blood divergence; non-neoplastic patients showed below.

The CDR3 totals 14 residues. V was clipped by 1 base and J by 3 bases; unmatched bases: 1. CDR1 and CDR2 (germline): MNHNS, SASEGT. The receptor comes from a human donor with low-grade glioma or glioblastoma, undergoing nonglioma brain surgery, or in good health (not recorded which). V and J are TRBV6-1 and TRBJ2-7, with 9 positions matching TRBD1. Material: glioma tissue, nonneoplastic brain tissue, or PBMCs (not recorded which). The CDR3 bases are TGTGCCAGCAGTGAAGGGACAGGGGTCTACGAGCAGTACTTC. The encoded protein is CASSEGTGVYEQYF.